The rows below give T cell receptor beta chains drawn from one sample of a study of cytomegalovirus exposure and HLA in healthy donors. Repertoires were generated with immunoSEQ multiplex PCR, while TCRdb's copy carries only in-frame clones and drops some. The sample lists 150,000 to 200,000 clones, roughly 8.7% seen once, with roughly 1.4% in the top ten. Sequencing was done on a sample of PBMCs. The receptor set was obtained from a woman in her 30s in good health and CMV-seropositive. The CDR3 runs from the conserved cysteine through the conserved F or W. D genes are given only for firm matches. Clone size, where shown, is once, few, many, or a class for clones that have expanded.

clone_size j_call v_call d_call cdr3_nt cdr3_aa
few TRBJ2-7 TRBV5-1 - TGCGCCAGCAGCTTGGGGGGCCAGCAGTACTTC CASSLGGQQYF
few TRBJ2-1 TRBV2 - TGTGCCAGCAGTGATGGGCACTTTGACGGCAACCTAAATGAGCAGTTCTTC CASSDGHFDGNLNEQFF
- TRBJ2-7 TRBV7-2 TRBD2 TGTGCCAGCAGCTTATCGGGACTAGCGGGAGGGTTAGGTGAGCAGTACTTC CASSLSGLAGGLGEQYF
few TRBJ1-1 TRBV28 TRBD1 TGTGCCAGCAGTTTAGGATTTGTTCGTCAGGGGGCATCCGCTGAAGCTTTCTTT CASSLGFVRQGASAEAFF
few TRBJ2-7 TRBV4-1 - TGCGCCAGCGCCCAACCGGGACAAACCTACGAGCAGTACTTC CASAQPGQTYEQYF
- TRBJ2-1 TRBV5-1 TRBD2 TGCGCCAGCAGCCTCCCAATTAGCGGGAGAGCCTACAATGAGCAGTTCTTC CASSLPISGRAYNEQFF
many TRBJ2-1 TRBV7-2 TRBD2 TGTGCCAGCAGAGAATATGGCGGGAGGCCCAATGAGCAGTTCTTC CASREYGGRPNEQFF
few TRBJ1-4 TRBV6-5 TRBD1 TGTGCCAGCAGGGGTCAGGGGGCAGCTAATGAAAAACTGTTTTTT CASRGQGAANEKLFF
- TRBJ1-1 TRBV4-1 - TGCGCCAGCGGCGGGGGGGTCACTGAAGCTTTCTTT CASGGGVTEAFF
few TRBJ2-2 TRBV25-1 TRBD1 TGTGCCAGCAGTATCGGGACAGGGCTCGGGGAGCTGTTTTTT CASSIGTGLGELFF
few TRBJ2-5 TRBV2 - TGTGCCAGCAGTCCGAGGGGGTACCAAGAGACCCAGTACTTC CASSPRGYQETQYF
- TRBJ1-1 TRBV6-1 - TGTGCCAGCACCCTTCAGGGTCGCACTGAAGCTTTCTTT CASTLQGRTEAFF
few TRBJ1-1 TRBV14 - TGTGCCAGCAGCGGGCAGGTCAAAACTGAAGCTTTCTTT CASSGQVKTEAFF
few TRBJ2-2 TRBV2 - TGTGCCAGCACCGAAGTCGGGAGTAACACCGGGGAGCTGTTTTTT CASTEVGSNTGELFF
- TRBJ2-3 TRBV9 TRBD2 TGTGCCAGCAGCGTAGGGCTAGCGGGAGGGCCAACAGATACGCAGTATTTT CASSVGLAGGPTDTQYF
- TRBJ1-5 TRBV6-5 TRBD1 TGTGCCAGCAGGGGACAGGGTCCCAATCAGCCCCAGCATTTT CASRGQGPNQPQHF
few TRBJ2-3 TRBV6-6 - TGTGCCAGCAGTTCAGACTTTTATACGCAGTATTTT CASSSDFYTQYF
- TRBJ1-1 TRBV19 - TGTGCCAGTAGTCCCGGACAGACCTGGAGGAACACTGAAGCTTTCTTT CASSPGQTWRNTEAFF
- TRBJ2-7 TRBV15 TRBD1 TGTGCCACCAGCAGAAGGACAGGGGAAAACGAGCAGTACTTC CATSRRTGENEQYF
- TRBJ1-1 TRBV6-5 - TGTGCCAGCAGTTACTCGAGTTCGACTGAAGCTTTCTTT CASSYSSSTEAFF
- TRBJ2-2 TRBV10-2 - TGCGCCAGCAGTGACTCCCCGAACACCGGGGAGCTGTTTTTT CASSDSPNTGELFF
- TRBJ1-2 TRBV10-3 TRBD1 TGTGCCATCAGCCGAACAGGGGGCAACTATGGCTACACCTTC CAISRTGGNYGYTF
- TRBJ1-2 TRBV5-1 TRBD1 TGCGCCAGCAGCTTGGACAGGGGCTCCTATGGCTACACCTTC CASSLDRGSYGYTF
few TRBJ2-5 TRBV27 - TGTGCCAGCAGTTTAGTCCAGGGCCGGGAGACCCAGTACTTC CASSLVQGRETQYF
few TRBJ2-7 TRBV6-1 - TGTGCCAGCAGTGCGCAACTGTACTCCTACGAGCAGTACTTC CASSAQLYSYEQYF
- TRBJ1-5 TRBV7-2 TRBD1 TGTGCCAGCAGCTTAGGGACAGGGGGCAATCAGCCCCAGCATTTT CASSLGTGGNQPQHF
few TRBJ2-1 TRBV5-1 TRBD2 TGCGCCAGCAGCTTGGATAGCGGGAGTGGAAATGAGCAGTTCTTC CASSLDSGSGNEQFF
- TRBJ2-3 TRBV7-3 TRBD1 TGTGCCAGCAGCACCACAGGGGGTGCAGATACGCAGTATTTT CASSTTGGADTQYF
few TRBJ2-7 TRBV11-2 TRBD2 TGTGCCAGCAGCCCTAGTCTGACTAGCGGGAGTTACGAGCAGTACTTC CASSPSLTSGSYEQYF
- TRBJ2-5 TRBV5-4 TRBD1 TGTGCCGGCAGCTCCCCGACAGGGGGGGAGACCCAGTACTTC CAGSSPTGGETQYF
- TRBJ2-6 TRBV4-1 - TGCGCCAGCAGCCAACCACAGGGCTGGGGGGCCAACGTCCTGACTTTC CASSQPQGWGANVLTF
few TRBJ2-7 TRBV5-4 TRBD2 TGTGCCAGCAGCTTGGAGGGAGGGCCCAACGAGCAGTACTTC CASSLEGGPNEQYF
- TRBJ1-1 TRBV12-5 - TGTGCTAGTGGTTTGGTACGGGATGGGACATTAGGGCATACCACTGAAGCTTTCTTT CASGLVRDGTLGHTTEAFF
few TRBJ1-2 TRBV30 - TGTGCCTGGGCCCCGGCAGTGACAACGTATGGCTACACCTTC CAWAPAVTTYGYTF
- TRBJ2-3 TRBV5-1 TRBD2 TGCGCCAGCAGCACGGGACTAGCGGGAACTAGCACAGATACGCAGTATTTT CASSTGLAGTSTDTQYF
- TRBJ2-5 TRBV7-9 - TGTGCCAGCAGCCCCGGGCAGGGCAGGGAATGGGTCCAAGAGACCCAGTACTTC CASSPGQGREWVQETQYF
few TRBJ1-1 TRBV5-1 TRBD1 TGCGCCAGCAGCTCGGGACAGCAGAACACTGAAGCTTTCTTT CASSSGQQNTEAFF
- TRBJ2-3 TRBV7-9 - TGTGCCAGCAGCTTAGCGTCGTACAGGGCACCTAGCACAGATACGCAGTATTTT CASSLASYRAPSTDTQYF
few TRBJ1-3 TRBV10-3 TRBD1 TGTGCCATCAGAGACAGGGTTGGAAACACCATATATTTT CAIRDRVGNTIYF
- TRBJ1-1 TRBV7-8 - TGTGCCAGCAGCTTAAACGGGGGAATTCGCACTGAAGCTTTCTTT CASSLNGGIRTEAFF
few TRBJ1-4 TRBV2 - TGTGCCAGCAGCGGAGAGGGAGGGGAAAAACTGTTTTTT CASSGEGGEKLFF
- TRBJ1-2 TRBV21-1 - TGTGCCAGCAGATTCATAGGGACAGAGTCTAACTATGGCTACACCTTC CASRFIGTESNYGYTF
- TRBJ2-5 TRBV5-1 - TGCGCCAGCAGCTTTAGGCCCACGAGGGAAGAGACCCAGTACTTC CASSFRPTREETQYF
- TRBJ2-3 TRBV2 TRBD2 TGTGCCAGCAGGGGCGGACTAGCGGGAGGGTTCACAGATACGCAGTATTTT CASRGGLAGGFTDTQYF
few TRBJ2-1 TRBV2 TRBD2 TGTGCCAGCAGTCTACTAGCGGGGAGTTACAATGAGCAGTTCTTC CASSLLAGSYNEQFF
- TRBJ2-7 TRBV6-1 - TGTGCCAGCAGTCCTGGTTGGCACTACGAGCAGTACTTC CASSPGWHYEQYF
few TRBJ1-1 TRBV15 - TGTGCCACCAGCAGAGATACCCGGAGGTACACTGAAGCTTTCTTT CATSRDTRRYTEAFF
- TRBJ1-4 TRBV7-9 - TGTGCCAGCAGCCCAGGGACTTGGGCCGCAACTAATGAAAAACTGTTTTTT CASSPGTWAATNEKLFF
few TRBJ2-7 TRBV5-1 - TGCGCCAGCAGCGTCGATCCCGGGGTAAGCTACGAGCAGTACTTC CASSVDPGVSYEQYF
- TRBJ1-5 TRBV2 - TGTGCCAGCAGTGAAGGGACGGGAAGTGGGCCCCAGCATTTT CASSEGTGSGPQHF
few TRBJ2-5 TRBV27 - TGTGCCAGCAGCCAAGGTTCCGGGTGGGAGACCCAGTACTTC CASSQGSGWETQYF
- TRBJ2-7 TRBV7-8 - TGTGCCAGCAGCTTAAATGAGGGAGGACCCTACGAGCAGTACTTC CASSLNEGGPYEQYF